Below are 14 T cell receptor beta chains sequenced from a single sample in a study of blood T cell repertoires in COVID-19. The data were produced by immunoSEQ multiplex PCR, yet TCRdb's version contains in-frame clones alone and is incomplete. The table has 200,000 to 300,000 clones, 65% to 90% seen once. The sequencing input was peripheral blood. Every receptor here comes from a woman aged 65 to 85 with acute or convalescent COVID-19.

The chain recombines TRBV10-3 with TRBJ1-6; D possibly corresponds to TRBD1 (6 bases). V was cut by 3 bases and J by 9 bases, with 12 bases left in between. Germline lookup yields CDR1 ENHRY and CDR2 SYGVKD. This CDR3 has 14 residues. This chain's CDR3 is CAISEAGTTSPLHF. DNA of the CDR3: TGTGCCATCAGTGAAGCCGGGACAACTTCACCCCTCCACTTT.

The chain recombines TRBV28 with TRBJ1-1; 9 bases align to TRBD1. Germline loops: CDR1 MDHEN, CDR2 SYDVKM. Germline trimming cut 6 bases from V and 9 bases from J; bases unmatched to any gene: 8. The CDR3 is made up of 13 amino acids. The CDR3 DNA follows: TGTGCCAGCAGCCTCGGGACAGGGTCTCAAGCTTTCTTT. Translated: CASSLGTGSQAFF.

Written as DNA, the CDR3 is TGTGCCAGCAGCATCGGGGCGGGACTAGAGTACGAGCAGTACTTC. Translation gives CASSIGAGLEYEQYF. The chain carries TRBV11-2 and TRBJ2-7, with 8 nucleotides matching TRBD2. Looked up from germline, CDR1 is SGHAT and CDR2 is FQNNGV. The J segment lost 4 bases and the V segment lost 5 bases, leaving 10 bases of the junction unmatched. The CDR3 extends over 15 amino acids. Full variable domain (remainder filled in from reference TRBV11-2 and TRBJ2-7): EAGVAQSPRYKIIEKRQSVAFWCNPISGHATLYWYQQILGQGPKLLIQFQNNGVVDDSQLPKDRFSAERLKGVDSTLKIQPAKLEDSAVYLCASSIGAGLEYEQYFGPGTRLTVT.

The chain combines TRBV9 with TRBJ2-1, with D perhaps matching TRBD1 (5 bases). The germline V and J ends were trimmed by 0 bases and 4 bases, with 14 bases remaining between them. CDR1 is SGDLS and CDR2 is YYNGEE in the germline V gene. There are 16 residues in the CDR3. The CDR3 spells CASSVGGRASYNEQFF. CDR3 coding DNA: TGTGCCAGCAGCGTAGGGGGCAGGGCCTCATACAATGAGCAGTTCTTC.

J is TRBJ1-4 and V is TRBV18, with D unclear. V lost 0 bases and J lost 7, with 9 bases in between. Germline V CDR1 and CDR2: KGHSH, LQKENI. This CDR3 comprises 14 residues. CDR3 residues: CASSPPSKSEKLFF. The CDR3, as DNA: TGTGCCAGCTCACCACCTAGCAAGAGTGAAAAACTGTTTTTT. Complete variable domain (other parts from reference TRBV18 and TRBJ1-4): NAGVMQNPRHLVRRRGQEARLRCSPMKGHSHVYWYRQLPEEGLKFMVYLQKENIIDESGMPKERFSAEFPKEGPSILRIQQVVRGDSAAYFCASSPPSKSEKLFFGSGTQLSVL.

V is TRBV5-5 and J is TRBJ1-4; 7 positions match TRBD1. J was trimmed by 4 bases and V by 4 bases; bases with no gene match: 7. CDR3 length: 15 amino acids. Germline V gene data show CDR1 as SGHKS and CDR2 as YYEKEE (reference sequence). This CDR3 reads CASSRDSLHNEKLFF. For the CDR3, the DNA is TGTGCCAGCAGCCGGGACAGCCTGCATAATGAAAAACTGTTTTTT.

The chain uses TRBV3-1 (or the pseudogene TRBV3-2) and TRBJ1-2; D is perhaps TRBD1 (5 bases). The CDR3 contains 17 residues. Deletions cut 1 base from V and 7 bases from J, with 22 bases between. Looked up from germline, CDR1 is LGHDT and CDR2 is YNNKEL (reference sequence). In DNA, the CDR3 is TGTGCCAGCAGCCAAGGGGATACTGGGGGGGTAGTCGGTGGCTACACCTTC. This encodes CASSQGDTGGVVGGYTF.

The rearrangement links TRBV7-9 to TRBJ2-7, with TRBD1 matching over 8 bases. After removal of 5 bases from V and 3 bases from J, the junction contained 9 bases not matched to a gene. Germline CDR1 reads SEHNR; CDR2 reads FQNEAQ (reference sequence). The CDR3 covers 15 residues. CDR3 sequence: CASSLGQAFDYEQYF. CDR3 bases: TGTGCCAGCAGCCTGGGACAGGCCTTTGACTACGAGCAGTACTTC.

V is TRBV28 and J is TRBJ2-1, with 13 bases matching TRBD2. Germline V CDR1 and CDR2: MDHEN, SYDVKM. The CDR3 is 16 amino acids. V shed 5 bases and J 2 bases; nucleotides not matched to a gene: 3. This CDR3 is CASSATSGGAYNEQFF. CDR3 nucleotide sequence: TGTGCCAGCAGTGCAACTAGCGGGGGGGCCTACAATGAGCAGTTCTTC.

The chain links TRBV19 to TRBJ1-1; no definite D call. The CDR3 extends over 15 amino acids. V was cut by 6 bases and J by 0 bases, with 14 bases left in between. Germline lookup yields CDR1 LNHDA and CDR2 SQIVND (reference sequence). CDR3 protein: CASSFLLTVNTEAFF. The CDR3 region has the DNA TGTGCCAGTAGCTTCCTACTAACTGTGAACACTGAAGCTTTCTTT.

The chain couples TRBV9 to TRBJ1-3; D gene unclear. The CDR3 runs to 15 residues. Germline assignment: CDR1 SGDLS and CDR2 YYNGEE. The V end lost 0 bases, the J end lost 5 bases, and 12 bases lay between the germline ends. CDR3 bases: TGTGCCAGCAGCGTAGGGGAAGGGAGGCGAAACACCATATATTTT. Amino acids: CASSVGEGRRNTIYF.

The J gene is TRBJ1-5, the V gene TRBV19; 10 positions match TRBD1. CDR1 and CDR2 (germline): LNHDA, SQIVND (reference sequence). This CDR3 contains 16 residues. The V and J ends lost 3 bases and 5 bases, in that order; junction bases with no gene match: 7. In nucleotides, the CDR3 is TGTGCCAGTAGTATCGGTCCGGGACAGGGGTATCAGCCCCAGCATTTT. Protein product: CASSIGPGQGYQPQHF.

The V and J genes are TRBV20-1 and TRBJ1-2, with 7 bases identical to TRBD1. CDR1 and CDR2 (germline): DFQATT, SNEGSKA (reference sequence). The CDR3 loop spans 11 amino acids. V trimming: 8 bases; J trimming: 6 bases; junction bases outside the gene matches: 6. The CDR3: CSLMTGNGYTF. CDR3 in DNA: TGCAGTCTCATGACAGGGAATGGCTACACCTTC.

Only one count was recorded for this clone. The chain links TRBV4-2 to TRBJ1-5; 9 bases are shared with TRBD1. CDR1 and CDR2 (germline): LGHNA, YNFKEQ. This CDR3 contains 19 residues. With 4 bases clipped from V and 0 bases from J, the junction kept 13 bases outside the gene matches. In nucleotides, the CDR3 is TGTGCCAGCAGCCCCGGGGGACAGGGCCTTTATTATAGCAATCAGCCCCAGCATTTT. Translation: CASSPGGQGLYYSNQPQHF.